Below, 18 T cell receptor beta chains from the same sample are listed, as sequenced in a study of beta chain features in type 1 diabetes. Every bit of the isolated RNA underwent reverse transcription, so sequencing read expressed TCRB transcripts. Sequencing used immunoSEQ multiplex PCR; TCRdb keeps in-frame clones, though not all of them. This sample has almost 350,000 clones, with approximately 8.2% found just once. The specimen was central memory CD4+ T cells from blood. Source of these receptors: a woman aged 18-29 years in good health.

V usage is TRBV7-2 and J usage is TRBJ2-2, with no clear D. This CDR3 is built from 15 residues. CDR1 SGHTA and CDR2 FQGNSA come from the germline V gene. Trimming removed 3 bases from V and 3 bases from J, with 11 bases in between. This CDR3 reads CASSLLSGYTGELFF. DNA for the CDR3: TGTGCCAGCAGCTTGTTGAGTGGATACACCGGGGAGCTGTTTTTT.

This clone was seen only a few times. This chain joins TRBV28 and TRBJ2-7; the match to TRBD1 covers 7 bases. The length of the CDR3 is 15 residues. V lost 6 bases and J lost 1; bases outside the gene matches: 9. CDR1 is MDHEN, CDR2 SYDVKM, per germline. For the CDR3, the DNA is TGTGCCAGCAGGGAAGGGGGCAGGGGGTCCTACGAGCAGTACTTC. Protein product: CASREGGRGSYEQYF.

CDR3 coding DNA: TGTGCCAGCAGTTCTAGCGGTAATTCCTACGAGCAGTACTTC. Residues: CASSSSGNSYEQYF. The rearrangement links TRBV7-3 to TRBJ2-7; 7 bases match TRBD2. With V trimmed by 6 bases and J by 1 base, 6 bases remained unmatched. The germline gives CDR1 SGHTA, CDR2 FQGTGA. The CDR3 runs to 14 residues.

The genes are TRBV4-2 and TRBJ2-3; TRBD2 agrees at 13 bases. Germline V lookup: CDR1 LGHNA, CDR2 YNFKEQ. This CDR3 is built from 17 residues. With V trimmed by 1 base and J by 3 bases, 4 bases remained unmatched. The CDR3 coding sequence is TGTGCCAGCAGCCAAGTGGGACTAGCGGGAAATACAGATACGCAGTATTTT. Translated: CASSQVGLAGNTDTQYF.

This rearrangement joins TRBV7-6 to TRBJ2-5; 10 bases are shared with TRBD1. V shed 4 bases and J 5 bases; nucleotides not matched to a gene: 7. This CDR3 region has 15 residues. Per the germline V gene, CDR1 is SGHVS and CDR2 is FNYEAQ. The CDR3 DNA reads as TGTGCCAGCAGCTCGGGACAGGGGTCCTGGGAGACCCAGTACTTC. As protein: CASSSGQGSWETQYF.

At least ten counts were recorded for this clone. The sample holds other DNA sequences that translate to the same CDR3. The J gene is TRBJ2-5, the V gene TRBV14; D might be TRBD1 or TRBD2, each matching 6 bases. The V and J ends lost 2 bases and 2 bases respectively, with 15 bases between them. CDR3 size: 16 residues. CDR1 is SGHDN, CDR2 FVKESK, per germline. CDR3 sequence: CASSQLQGRGQETQYF. Written as DNA, the CDR3 is TGTGCCAGCAGCCAATTACAGGGTCGGGGGCAAGAGACCCAGTACTTC.

The chain joins TRBV28 to TRBJ1-3, with 8 bases aligning to TRBD1. Unmatched junction bases numbered 1, after V lost 4 bases and J lost 2 bases. Germline values: CDR1 MDHEN, CDR2 SYDVKM. This CDR3 is 14 amino acids long. CDR3 nucleotide sequence: TGTGCCAGCAGTTCACAGGGGGCTGGAAACACCATATATTTT. Protein product: CASSSQGAGNTIYF.

The chain recombines TRBV11-2 with TRBJ2-5; TRBD2 aligns across 11 bases. This CDR3 is built from 18 residues. The germline V gene encodes CDR1 SGHAT and CDR2 FQNNGV. With 0 bases clipped from V and 2 bases from J, the junction kept 8 bases outside the gene matches. The CDR3 DNA follows: TGTGCCAGCAGCTTAGAAGGCCTAGCGGGAGGTCAGCAAGAGACCCAGTACTTC. Its translation: CASSLEGLAGGQQETQYF.

This chain uses TRBV5-6 with TRBJ2-2; D remains unclear. V was trimmed by 5 bases and J by 6 bases, leaving 14 bases between them. This CDR3 region has 14 residues. CDR1 is SGHDT and CDR2 is YYEEEE in the germline V gene. For the CDR3, the DNA is TGTGCCAGCAGTCCGGACGGTGGCTCCGGGGAGCTGTTTTTT. Residues: CASSPDGGSGELFF.

This clone was counted ten times or more. The chain has TRBV28 and TRBJ1-4; tentative D call: TRBD1 (5 bases). Trimming took off 6 bases at V and 8 bases at J, with 16 bases between the two ends. Germline V gene data show CDR1 as MDHEN and CDR2 as SYDVKM. The CDR3 runs to 14 residues. The CDR3 here is CASRRPGTREKLFF. The CDR3 DNA sequence: TGTGCCAGCAGAAGACCCGGGACCCGAGAAAAACTGTTTTTT.

As concerns this clone: The junction departs from germline at one end; a sequencing error may be responsible. The chain uses TRBV15 and TRBJ2-6; possible D gene TRBD2, 6 bases. There are 17 residues in the CDR3. Germline CDR1 is LNHNV and CDR2 is YYDKDF (reference sequence). CDR3 DNA sequence: TGTGCCACCAGCAGTCTGGAGGGAGTCTCTGGGGCCAACGTCCCGACTTTC. Translated, it gives CATSSLEGVSGANVPTF.

This clone came up a few times. V gene TRBV7-9 combines with J gene TRBJ2-6; no firm D call. Germline CDR1 is SEHNR and CDR2 is FQNEAQ (reference sequence). With 4 bases removed from V and 4 bases from J, the gap between germline ends came to 2 bases. The CDR3 sequence is 12 residues long. CDR3 residues: CASSWGANVLTF. CDR3 DNA: TGTGCCAGCAGCTGGGGGGCCAACGTCCTGACTTTC.

This clone showed up just a few times. The chain links TRBV28 to TRBJ2-1; TRBD1 matches at 7 bases. Germline V gives CDR1 MDHEN, CDR2 SYDVKM. V shed 8 bases, J shed 7 bases, and the junction held 14 bases outside the gene matches. This CDR3 is 15 amino acids long. Here the CDR3 DNA reads TGTGCCAGCGCAATTACAGGGGTTCCATCGAATGAGCAGTTCTTC. Protein sequence: CASAITGVPSNEQFF.

The V call is TRBV4-3, the J call TRBJ2-3; perhaps TRBD2 as D (7 bases). The CDR3 covers 18 residues. V was trimmed by 4 bases and J by 4 bases, leaving 24 bases between them. Germline-derived CDR1 and CDR2 are LGHNA and YSLEER. The CDR3 DNA is TGCGCCAGCAGCCTGAGCTGGGGGGGCTACCTCGGCGCAGATACGCAGTATTTT. It encodes CASSLSWGGYLGADTQYF.

This chain links TRBV7-2 with TRBJ2-6; D may be TRBD1 (6 bases). V was pared by 5 bases and J by 0 bases, with 14 bases between. CDR3 length: 17 amino acids. Germline V CDR1 and CDR2: SGHTA, FQGNSA. The CDR3 DNA reads as TGTGCCAGCAGCCCTTCAACACAGGGCTCTGGGGCCAACGTCCTGACTTTC. Its protein is CASSPSTQGSGANVLTF.

This chain uses TRBV28 with TRBJ2-6; D unresolved. Germline V CDR1 and CDR2: MDHEN, SYDVKM. The V end lost 2 bases, the J end lost 0 bases, and 8 bases lay between the germline ends. This CDR3 contains 16 residues. In DNA, the CDR3 is TGTGCCAGCAGTTTACGCGTCGGCTCTGGGGCCAACGTCCTGACTTTC. It is translated as CASSLRVGSGANVLTF.

This clone was seen a handful of times. The rearrangement joins TRBV4-2 to TRBJ1-2; 7 bases line up with TRBD1. Germline lookup yields CDR1 LGHNA and CDR2 YNFKEQ. The J segment lost 6 bases and the V segment lost 1 base, leaving 2 bases of the junction unmatched. The CDR3 is 13 residues long. The CDR3 protein is CASSQGQGHGYTF. In DNA form, the CDR3 reads TGTGCCAGCAGCCAAGGACAGGGTCATGGCTACACCTTC.

Comment on this clone: One junction end disagrees with the germline gene, perhaps due to a read error. The chain joins TRBV27 to TRBJ1-2, with 7 bases fitting TRBD1. This CDR3 region has 16 residues. Looked up from germline, CDR1 is MNHEY and CDR2 is SMNVEV (reference sequence). The CDR3 DNA follows: TGTGCCAGCGACAATAGGACAGGCGAAAGTGGTCTGCCCTACGCCTTC. Translating it yields CASDNRTGESGLPYAF.